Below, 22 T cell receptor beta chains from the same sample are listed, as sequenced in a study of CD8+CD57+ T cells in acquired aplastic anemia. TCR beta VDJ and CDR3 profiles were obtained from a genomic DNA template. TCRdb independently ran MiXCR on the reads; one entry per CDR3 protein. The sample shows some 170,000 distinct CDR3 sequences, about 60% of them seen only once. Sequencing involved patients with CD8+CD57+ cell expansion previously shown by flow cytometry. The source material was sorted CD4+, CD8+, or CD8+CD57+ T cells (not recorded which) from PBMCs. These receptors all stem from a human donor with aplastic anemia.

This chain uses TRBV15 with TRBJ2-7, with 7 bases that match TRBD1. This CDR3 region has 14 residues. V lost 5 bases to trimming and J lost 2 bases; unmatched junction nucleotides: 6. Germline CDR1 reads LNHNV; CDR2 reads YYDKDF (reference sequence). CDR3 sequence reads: CATSSKGAAYEQYF. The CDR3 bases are TGTGCCACCAGCTCCAAGGGGGCGGCCTACGAGCAGTACTTC.

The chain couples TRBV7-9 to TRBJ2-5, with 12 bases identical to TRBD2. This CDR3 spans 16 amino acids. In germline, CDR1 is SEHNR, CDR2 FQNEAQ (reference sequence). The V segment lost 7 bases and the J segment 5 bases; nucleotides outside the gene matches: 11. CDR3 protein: CASILASGGAVETQYF. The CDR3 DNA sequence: TGTGCCAGCATCCTCGCTAGCGGGGGGGCCGTCGAGACCCAGTACTTC.

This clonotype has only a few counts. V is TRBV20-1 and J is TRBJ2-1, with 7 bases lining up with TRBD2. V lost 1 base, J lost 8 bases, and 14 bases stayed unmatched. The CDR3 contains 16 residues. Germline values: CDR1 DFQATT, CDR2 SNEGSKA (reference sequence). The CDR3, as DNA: TGCAGTGCTAGAGTAACAGCCGTCAGTGGGGGGGATGAGCAGTTCTTC. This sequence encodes CSARVTAVSGGDEQFF.

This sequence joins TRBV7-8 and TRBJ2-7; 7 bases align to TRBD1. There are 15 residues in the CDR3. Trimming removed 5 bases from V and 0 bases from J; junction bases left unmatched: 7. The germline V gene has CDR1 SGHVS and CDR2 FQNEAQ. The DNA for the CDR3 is TGTGCCAGCAGCCCTTTGACAGGGAGCTCCTACGAGCAGTACTTC. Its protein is CASSPLTGSSYEQYF.

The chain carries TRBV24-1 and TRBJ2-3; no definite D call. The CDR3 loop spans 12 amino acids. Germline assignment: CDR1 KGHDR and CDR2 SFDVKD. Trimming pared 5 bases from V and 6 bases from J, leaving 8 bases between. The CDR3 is CATSGVGDTQYF. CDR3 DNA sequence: TGTGCCACCAGTGGGGTGGGGGATACGCAGTATTTT.

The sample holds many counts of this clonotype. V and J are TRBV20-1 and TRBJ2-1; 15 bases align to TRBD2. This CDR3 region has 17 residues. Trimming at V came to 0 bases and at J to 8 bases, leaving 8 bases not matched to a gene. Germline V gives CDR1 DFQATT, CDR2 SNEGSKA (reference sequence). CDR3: CSARERTSGGDYDEQFF. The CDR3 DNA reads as TGCAGTGCTAGAGAGAGGACTAGCGGGGGGGATTACGATGAGCAGTTCTTC.

The CDR3 spells CSAKGTPSSYEQYF. CDR3 coding DNA: TGCAGTGCTAAGGGGACTCCTAGCTCCTACGAGCAGTACTTC. The gene calls are TRBV20-1 and TRBJ2-7; D possibly corresponds to TRBD2 (6 bases). This CDR3 has 14 amino acids. Per germline, CDR1 DFQATT and CDR2 SNEGSKA (reference sequence). The V and J ends lost 4 bases and 0 bases respectively, with 13 bases between them.

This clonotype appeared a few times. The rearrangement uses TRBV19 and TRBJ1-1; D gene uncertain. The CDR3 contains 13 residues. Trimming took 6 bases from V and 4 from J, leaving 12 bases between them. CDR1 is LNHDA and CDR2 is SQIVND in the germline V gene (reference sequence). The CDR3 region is CASSLVGGTEAFF. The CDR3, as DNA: TGTGCCAGTAGCCTCGTGGGCGGCACTGAAGCTTTCTTT.

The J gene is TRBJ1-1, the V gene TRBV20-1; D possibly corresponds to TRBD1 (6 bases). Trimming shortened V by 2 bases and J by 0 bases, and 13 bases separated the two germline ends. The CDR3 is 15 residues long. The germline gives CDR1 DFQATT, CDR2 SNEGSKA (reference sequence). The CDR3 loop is CSARYGTSMNTEAFF. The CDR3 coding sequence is TGCAGTGCTAGATACGGGACAAGCATGAACACTGAAGCTTTCTTT.

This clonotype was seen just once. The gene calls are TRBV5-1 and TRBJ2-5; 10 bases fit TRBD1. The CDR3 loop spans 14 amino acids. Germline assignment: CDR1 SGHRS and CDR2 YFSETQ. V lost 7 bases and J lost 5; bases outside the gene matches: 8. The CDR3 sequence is CASHQGQGRETQYF. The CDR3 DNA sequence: TGCGCCAGCCATCAGGGACAGGGGCGGGAGACCCAGTACTTC.

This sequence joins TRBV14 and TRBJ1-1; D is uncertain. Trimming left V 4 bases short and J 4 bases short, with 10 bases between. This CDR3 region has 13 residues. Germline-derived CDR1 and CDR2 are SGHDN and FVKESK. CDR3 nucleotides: TGTGCCAGCAGCCTTTCCGTCAGCACTGAAGCTTTCTTT. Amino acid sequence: CASSLSVSTEAFF.

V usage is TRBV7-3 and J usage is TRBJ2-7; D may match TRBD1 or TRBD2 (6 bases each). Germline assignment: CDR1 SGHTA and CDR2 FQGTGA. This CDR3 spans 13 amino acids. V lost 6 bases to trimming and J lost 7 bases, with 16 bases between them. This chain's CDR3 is CASSPARGREQYF. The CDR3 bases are TGTGCCAGCAGTCCCGCCCGGGGGCGGGAGCAGTACTTC.

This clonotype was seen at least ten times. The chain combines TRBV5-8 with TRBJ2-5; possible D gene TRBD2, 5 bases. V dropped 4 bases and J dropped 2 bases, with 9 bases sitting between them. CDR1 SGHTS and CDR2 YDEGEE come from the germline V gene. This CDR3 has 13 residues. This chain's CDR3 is CASSLRGQETQYF. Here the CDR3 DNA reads TGTGCCAGCAGCCTCCGGGGACAAGAGACCCAGTACTTC.

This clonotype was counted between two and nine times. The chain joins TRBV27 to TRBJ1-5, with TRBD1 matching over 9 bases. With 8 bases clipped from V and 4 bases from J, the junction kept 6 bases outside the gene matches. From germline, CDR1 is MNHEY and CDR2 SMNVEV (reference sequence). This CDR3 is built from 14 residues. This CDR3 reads CASGPDRGNQPQHF. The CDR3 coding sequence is TGTGCCAGCGGCCCGGACAGGGGAAATCAGCCCCAGCATTTT.

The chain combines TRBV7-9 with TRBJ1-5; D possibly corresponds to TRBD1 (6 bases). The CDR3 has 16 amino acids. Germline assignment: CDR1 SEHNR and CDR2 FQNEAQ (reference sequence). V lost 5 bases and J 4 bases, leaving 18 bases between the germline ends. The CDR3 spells CASSHTGGLGNQPQHF. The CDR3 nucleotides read TGTGCCAGCAGCCATACGGGGGGGCTCGGTAATCAGCCCCAGCATTTT.

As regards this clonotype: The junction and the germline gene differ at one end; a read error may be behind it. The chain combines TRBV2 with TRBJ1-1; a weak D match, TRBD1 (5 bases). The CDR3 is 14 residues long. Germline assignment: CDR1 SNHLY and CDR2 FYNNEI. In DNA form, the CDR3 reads TGCGCCAGCAGTGAGGGGTTCGGGGGCACTGAAGCTTTCTTT. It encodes CASSEGFGGTEAFF. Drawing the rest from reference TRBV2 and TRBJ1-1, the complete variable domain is EPEVTQTPSHQVTQMGQEVILRCVPISNHLYFYWYRQILGQKVEFLVSFYNNEISEKSEIFDDQFSVERPDGSNFTLKIRSTKLEDSAMYFCASSEGFGGTEAFFGQGTRLTVV.

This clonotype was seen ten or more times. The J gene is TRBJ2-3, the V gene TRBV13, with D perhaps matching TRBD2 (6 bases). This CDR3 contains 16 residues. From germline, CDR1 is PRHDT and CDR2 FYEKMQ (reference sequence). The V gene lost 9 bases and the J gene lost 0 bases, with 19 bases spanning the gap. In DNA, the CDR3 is TGTGCCAGTAAGATGGCCGGGACTCTTAGCACAGATACGCAGTATTTT. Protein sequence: CASKMAGTLSTDTQYF.

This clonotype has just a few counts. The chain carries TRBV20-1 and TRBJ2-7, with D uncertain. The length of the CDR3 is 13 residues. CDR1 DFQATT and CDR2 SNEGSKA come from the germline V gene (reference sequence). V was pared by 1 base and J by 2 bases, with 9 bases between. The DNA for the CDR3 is TGCAGTGCTAGAGGGAAGTTCCCCTACGAGCAGTACTTC. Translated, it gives CSARGKFPYEQYF.

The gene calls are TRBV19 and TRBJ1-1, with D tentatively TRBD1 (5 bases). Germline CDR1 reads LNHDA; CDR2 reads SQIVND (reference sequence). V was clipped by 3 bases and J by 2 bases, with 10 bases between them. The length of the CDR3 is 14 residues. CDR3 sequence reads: CASSIRDGNTEAFF. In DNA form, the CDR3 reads TGTGCCAGTAGTATCCGGGACGGAAACACTGAAGCTTTCTTT. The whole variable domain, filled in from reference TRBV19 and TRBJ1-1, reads DGGITQSPKYLFRKEGQNVTLSCEQNLNHDAMYWYRQDPGQGLRLIYYSQIVNDFQKGDIAEGYSVSREKKESFPLTVTSAQKNPTAFYLCASSIRDGNTEAFFGQGTRLTVV.

CDR3 region: CASSLNPGQETQYF. The CDR3 DNA sequence: TGTGCCAGCAGCCTAAATCCAGGCCAAGAGACCCAGTACTTC. The rearrangement joins TRBV7-2 to TRBJ2-5; D is unresolved. This CDR3 is 14 amino acids long. CDR1 and CDR2 (germline): SGHTA, FQGNSA. Trimming pared 5 bases from V and 1 base from J, leaving 11 bases between.

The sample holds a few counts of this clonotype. The chain's CDR3 is CASSFGVSQPQHF. The CDR3 DNA reads as TGTGCCAGCAGTTTTGGGGTTAGTCAGCCCCAGCATTTT. The V gene is TRBV27, the J gene TRBJ1-5; D uncertain. This CDR3 region has 13 residues. The V gene lost 3 bases and the J gene lost 6 bases, with 9 bases spanning the gap. Germline V gene data show CDR1 as MNHEY and CDR2 as SMNVEV (reference sequence).

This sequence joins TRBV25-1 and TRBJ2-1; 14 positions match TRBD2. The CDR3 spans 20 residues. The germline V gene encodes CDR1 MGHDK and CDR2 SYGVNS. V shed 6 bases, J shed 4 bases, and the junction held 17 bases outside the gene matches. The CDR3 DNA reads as TGTGCCAGCAGCCGAAGGAATTGGACTAGCGGGGGGCCAACTTACAATGAGCAGTTCTTC. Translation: CASSRRNWTSGGPTYNEQFF.